This TCR beta chain is drawn from a study of blood T cell repertoires in COVID-19. Measured with immunoSEQ multiplex PCR; TCRdb has only the in-frame clones, and not every one. The sample carries 200,000 to 300,000 clones, 75% to 90% recorded once. Which cohort a participant joined came from the clinical history participants gave. The CDR3 is 15 amino acids. Germline V gene lookup returns CDR1 SGHNT and CDR2 YENEEA. Trimming shortened V by 1 base and J by 0 bases, and 9 bases separated the two germline ends. The chain links TRBV11-3 to TRBJ1-1; possible D gene TRBD1, 6 bases. Sequencing used PBMCs or T cells enriched from blood (not recorded which). The clonotype was recovered from a man in his forties who had recovered from COVID-19. CDR3 sequence reads: CASSLGTVMNTEAFF. The CDR3, as DNA: TGTGCCAGCAGCTTAGGGACAGTCATGAACACTGAAGCTTTCTTT. Supplemented by reference TRBV11-3 and TRBJ1-1, the full variable domain reads EAGVVQSPRYKIIEKKQPVAFWCNPISGHNTLYWYLQNLGQGPELLIRYENEEAVDDSQLPKDRFSAERLKGVDSTLKIQPAELGDSAVYLCASSLGTVMNTEAFFGQGTRLTVV.